The 16 T cell receptor beta chains below come from one sample, sequenced in a study of PD-L1 blockade in urothelial cancer. TCRdb's copy holds only in-frame clones and misses some; the assay was immunoSEQ multiplex PCR. The top ten hold more than 5.5% of the sample, which has some 63,000 clones, more than 80% seen once. Time point described: pretreatment peripheral blood. Sequencing was performed on PBMCs, taken around atezolizumab (anti-PD-L1) treatment. The source is an older man with urothelial cancer.

This chain links TRBV6-1 with TRBJ2-7; D might be TRBD1 (5 bases). Germline CDR1 and CDR2: MNHNS and SASEGT. This CDR3 has 14 residues. V dropped 7 bases and J dropped 3 bases, with 16 bases sitting between them. In DNA, the CDR3 is TGTGCCAGCAACCCCGACAGCCCAAACTACGAGCAGTACTTC. It codes for CASNPDSPNYEQYF.

The chain joins TRBV11-1 to TRBJ2-1; D is unclear. Germline CDR1 and CDR2: SGHAT and FQDESV (reference sequence). Trimming stripped 1 base from V and 5 bases from J, with 6 bases between. The CDR3 has 13 amino acids. DNA of the CDR3: TGTGCCAGCAGCTTAGGACTGGACAATGAGCAGTTCTTC. Translating gives CASSLGLDNEQFF.

The V and J genes are TRBV25-1 and TRBJ2-1; a weak D match, TRBD1 (5 bases). CDR1 and CDR2 from the germline V gene are MGHDK and SYGVNS. Trimming removed 1 base from V and 4 bases from J, with 11 bases in between. The CDR3 consists of 15 residues. The CDR3, as DNA: TGTGCCAGCAGTGAATCTTGGAAGGGGTACAATGAGCAGTTCTTC. This translates into CASSESWKGYNEQFF.

To note about this clone: Distinct nucleotide sequences in the sample also encode this CDR3. The chain joins TRBV11-3 to TRBJ2-3, with a weak D call TRBD2 (6 bases). The germline V gene has CDR1 SGHNT and CDR2 YENEEA. This CDR3 comprises 15 residues. Trimming cost V 1 base and J 1 base, with 9 bases left between them. Here the CDR3 DNA reads TGTGCCAGCAGCTTAGGGGGCGGGGGCACAGATACGCAGTATTTT. It is translated as CASSLGGGGTDTQYF.

This clone was picked up one time. The chain is built from TRBV7-2 and TRBJ2-5, with 8 nucleotides matching TRBD2. Trimming removed 4 bases from V and 0 bases from J; junction bases left unmatched: 4. The CDR3 loop spans 15 amino acids. The germline CDR1 and CDR2 sequences are SGHTA and FQGNSA. CDR3 amino acids: CASSSGGGYQETQYF. Here the CDR3 DNA reads TGTGCCAGCAGCTCCGGGGGGGGATACCAAGAGACCCAGTACTTC.

This chain connects TRBV2 to TRBJ1-1; D is ambiguous. Germline assignment: CDR1 SNHLY and CDR2 FYNNEI. Deletions cut 2 bases from V and 3 bases from J, with 19 bases between. The CDR3 covers 17 residues. The CDR3 DNA is TGTGCCAGCAGTGAAAGTACCCCGGCGGAAGCTGACACTGAAGCTTTCTTT. It specifies CASSESTPAEADTEAFF.

This sequence joins TRBV6-5 and TRBJ2-3; TRBD1 is a possible D gene (6 bases). Germline assignment: CDR1 MNHEY and CDR2 SVGAGI. The germline V and J ends were trimmed by 6 bases and 0 bases, with 13 bases remaining between them. The CDR3 length is 15 residues. In nucleotides, the CDR3 is TGTGCCAGCAGAGGCCCGGGACAAAGCACAGATACGCAGTATTTT. Its translation is CASRGPGQSTDTQYF.

The genes are TRBV12-5 and TRBJ1-1, with D possibly TRBD1 on 5 matching bases. Trimming took 7 bases from V and 0 from J, leaving 9 bases between them. The CDR3 is made up of 13 amino acids. Germline values: CDR1 LGHNT, CDR2 FRNRAP. The CDR3 nucleotides read TGTGCTAGTGCAAAGGGGCTGAACACTGAAGCTTTCTTT. The encoded protein is CASAKGLNTEAFF.

The chain uses TRBV7-6 and TRBJ1-5, with 7 bases that match TRBD1. V trimming: 1 base; J trimming: 3 bases; junction bases outside the gene matches: 3. The CDR3 extends over 15 amino acids. Germline V gives CDR1 SGHVS, CDR2 FNYEAQ. This CDR3 is CASSLEGTDNQPQHF. For the CDR3, the DNA is TGTGCCAGCAGCTTAGAAGGGACAGACAATCAGCCCCAGCATTTT.

CDR3 loop: CASTSGTGGTEAFF. Here the CDR3 DNA reads TGTGCCAGCACCAGCGGGACAGGGGGCACTGAAGCTTTCTTT. The chain joins TRBV7-2 to TRBJ1-1; 11 bases agree with TRBD1. Germline CDR1 is SGHTA and CDR2 is FQGNSA. This CDR3 is built from 14 residues. With V trimmed by 7 bases and J by 4 bases, 5 bases remained unmatched.

The chain couples TRBV7-3 to TRBJ2-3; 12 bases map to TRBD1. The CDR3 runs 16 residues. Trimming at V came to 2 bases and at J to 6 bases, leaving 6 bases not matched to a gene. Per the germline V gene, CDR1 is SGHTA and CDR2 is FQGTGA. As DNA, the CDR3 is TGTGCCAGCAGCTTAGCGGGACAGGGGGCAGGGGATACGCAGTATTTT. It specifies CASSLAGQGAGDTQYF.

The CDR3 region is CAWSPGWTGELFF. The CDR3 DNA is TGTGCCTGGAGTCCCGGTTGGACCGGGGAGCTGTTTTTT. The V gene is TRBV30, the J gene TRBJ2-2; no reliable D call. The CDR3 totals 13 residues. Germline V gene lookup returns CDR1 GTSNPN and CDR2 SVGIG (reference sequence). Trimming left V 2 bases short and J 5 bases short, with 9 bases between.

The chain uses TRBV7-9 and TRBJ2-7; 7 positions agree with TRBD1. The V gene end was trimmed by 4 bases and the J gene end by 5 bases; junction bases not matched to a gene: 8. Germline V gene sequence: CDR1 SEHNR, CDR2 FQNEAQ (reference sequence). The CDR3 length is 14 residues. CDR3: CASSSWTGWDEQYF. The CDR3 DNA is TGTGCCAGCAGCTCGTGGACAGGTTGGGACGAGCAGTACTTC.

The J gene is TRBJ2-1, the V gene TRBV11-2, with D maybe TRBD2 (7 bases). Trimming removed 0 bases from V and 6 bases from J, with 12 bases in between. This CDR3 spans 15 amino acids. Germline V gene lookup returns CDR1 SGHAT and CDR2 FQNNGV. The CDR3 DNA follows: TGTGCCAGCAGCTTAGATCGGGGGGCAGGCAATGAGCAGTTCTTC. Translation: CASSLDRGAGNEQFF.

The V gene is TRBV2, the J gene TRBJ1-5; no definite D call. V gave up 2 bases and J gave up 4 bases, with 9 bases separating them. Per the germline V gene, CDR1 is SNHLY and CDR2 is FYNNEI. The CDR3 is 14 amino acids. This CDR3 reads CASSERGGNQPQHF. For the CDR3, the DNA is TGTGCCAGCAGTGAACGGGGAGGGAATCAGCCCCAGCATTTT.

The V gene is TRBV7-6, the J gene TRBJ2-7, with 7 bases that match TRBD2. The CDR3 runs 13 residues. Losses at the gene ends were 5 bases for V and 2 bases for J; bases not matched to a gene: 3. Germline CDR1 is SGHVS and CDR2 is FNYEAQ. The CDR3 loop is CASSPGGTYEQYF. The CDR3 bases are TGTGCCAGCAGCCCGGGGGGAACCTACGAGCAGTACTTC.